A single T cell receptor beta chain is shown here with its context. Its cognate antigen is unknown. Germline CDR1 and CDR2: DFQATT and SNEGSKA (reference sequence). The V and J ends lost 1 base and 2 bases respectively, with 12 bases between them. The CDR3 consists of 16 residues. Sample-barcoded 5' priming and a J-beta primer mix drove a second PCR of about 6 to 12 cycles. Individual samples furnished no less than 2.5 million CDR3-containing paired-end reads apiece. TCRdb re-analysed the 5' RACE reads in MiXCR, keeping a single row per CDR3 protein. The table records about 580,000 distinct CDR3 sequences, under 55% of them present only once. This sample is part of a study of blood T cells in healthy people across ages. For the study at large: In model experiments, template switching was able to capture about one barcoded beta molecule for every two T cells that were present.

The study, taken as a whole, reports: Naive CD4+ cells and diversity were both higher in long-lived donors than in aged donors.

Collection of ten milliliters of peripheral blood was performed for each donor. The sequencing sample was made of blood. The chain couples TRBV20-1 to TRBJ2-6, with a possible D match to TRBD2 (6 bases). The source is an older man in good health. CDR3: CSARAPAGTGANVLTF. DNA for the CDR3: TGCAGTGCTAGAGCTCCTGCGGGAACTGGGGCCAACGTCCTGACTTTC.